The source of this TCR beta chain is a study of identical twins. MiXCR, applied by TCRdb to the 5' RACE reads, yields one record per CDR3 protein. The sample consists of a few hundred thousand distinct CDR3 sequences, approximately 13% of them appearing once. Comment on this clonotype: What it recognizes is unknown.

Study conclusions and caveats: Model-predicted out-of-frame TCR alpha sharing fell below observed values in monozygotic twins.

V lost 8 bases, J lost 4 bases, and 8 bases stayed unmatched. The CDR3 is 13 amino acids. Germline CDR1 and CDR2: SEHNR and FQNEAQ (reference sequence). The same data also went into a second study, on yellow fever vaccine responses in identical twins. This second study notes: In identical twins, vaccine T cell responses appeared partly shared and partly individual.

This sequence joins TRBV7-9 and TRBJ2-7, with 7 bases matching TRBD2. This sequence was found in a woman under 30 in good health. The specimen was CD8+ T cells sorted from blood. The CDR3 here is CASEAGDRYEQYF. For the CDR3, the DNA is TGTGCCAGCGAGGCGGGAGACCGATACGAGCAGTACTTC.